The TCR beta chain under discussion was sequenced for a study of vaccination effects on CD4 cells after COVID-19. The assay was immunoSEQ multiplex PCR, and TCRdb's table has in-frame clones only and misses some. The repertoire holds tens of thousands of clones, with around 75% as singletons. The ViraFEST assay expanded antigen-specific CD4+ T cells with viral peptide pools before sequencing. Culture proceeded for more than 8 days, and CD4+ T cells were then isolated. The vaccine recipients had no prior SARS-CoV-2 infection, with negative nucleocapsid antibodies. Note on this clone: Its target is unknown.

Trimming shortened V by 0 bases and J by 1 base, and 16 bases separated the two germline ends. Germline assignment: CDR1 SGHNT and CDR2 YENEEA. This CDR3 is 17 amino acids long. This TCR was recovered from a human donor who received a COVID-19 vaccine. The specimen was CD4+ T cells from PBMCs cultured with HCoV-OC43 spike peptides, collected before COVID-19 vaccination. As to subset: HCoV-OC43 spike overlapping peptide pool stimulation. This rearrangement joins TRBV11-3 to TRBJ2-7; D not certain. CDR3 in amino acids: CASSLDRPPPRSYEQYV. CDR3 coding DNA: TGTGCCAGCAGCTTAGATAGGCCACCTCCCCGTTCCTACGAGCAGTACGTC.